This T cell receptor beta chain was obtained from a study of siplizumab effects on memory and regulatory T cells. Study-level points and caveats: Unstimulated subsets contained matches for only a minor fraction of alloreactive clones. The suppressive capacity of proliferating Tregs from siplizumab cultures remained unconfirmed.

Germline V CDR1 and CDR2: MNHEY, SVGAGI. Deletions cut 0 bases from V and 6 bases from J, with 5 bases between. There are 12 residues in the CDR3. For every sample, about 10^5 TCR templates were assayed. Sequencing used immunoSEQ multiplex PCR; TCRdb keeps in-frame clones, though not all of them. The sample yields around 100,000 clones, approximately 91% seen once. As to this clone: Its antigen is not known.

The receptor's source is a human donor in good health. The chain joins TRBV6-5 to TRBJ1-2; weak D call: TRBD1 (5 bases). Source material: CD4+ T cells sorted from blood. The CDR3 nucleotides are TGTGCCAGCAGTTACTCGGGGGATGGCTACACCTTC. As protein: CASSYSGDGYTF.